The rows below give T cell receptor beta chains drawn from one sample of a study of cytomegalovirus exposure and HLA in healthy donors. TCRdb's copy holds only in-frame clones and misses some; the assay was immunoSEQ multiplex PCR. The table records just under 250,000 clones, 82% of them present only once. The sequenced sample was PBMCs. The receptors shown here come from a middle-aged woman in good health and CMV-seropositive. Each CDR3 is given with its conserved first and last residue. D genes are given only for firm matches. Only part of the rows carry a size: once, few, many, or a class if the clone is expanded.

TRBJ1-5,-,TRBV19,-,TGTGCCAGTAGTATGCTAAGCGCCTTCAGCAATCAGCCCCAGCATTTT,CASSMLSAFSNQPQHF
TRBJ1-6,-,TRBV25-1,-,TGTGCCAGCAGTGGCGGGTATAATTCACCCCTCCACTTT,CASSGGYNSPLHF
TRBJ2-7,-,TRBV7-9,-,TGTGCCAGCAGCTTAACACCTACAGGTTTTAGCCTTTACGAGCAGTACTTC,CASSLTPTGFSLYEQYF
TRBJ2-1,-,TRBV5-4,-,TGTGCCAGCAGCTTGTACGGGGGTCACAATGAGCAGTTCTTC,CASSLYGGHNEQFF
TRBJ1-4,-,TRBV11-2,few,TGTGCCAGCAGCTCCGGGACACTGGAACTGTTTTTT,CASSSGTLELFF
TRBJ1-5,-,TRBV6-6,-,TGTGCCAGCAGTTTGTCGGAGAGAGATCAGCCCCAGCATTTT,CASSLSERDQPQHF
TRBJ2-5,TRBD2,TRBV2,few,TGTGCCAGCAGTGGAACAATAGCGGGAGCCCCTCGACGCCAGTACTTC,CASSGTIAGAPRRQYF
TRBJ2-7,-,TRBV19,-,TGTGCCAGTAGTGCGGGACTCCTCAGCTCCTACGAGCAGTACTTC,CASSAGLLSSYEQYF
TRBJ2-1,TRBD2,TRBV5-4,-,TGTGCCAGCAGCCTCATTAGCGGGGGGGCTCTGGATGAGCAGTTCTTC,CASSLISGGALDEQFF
TRBJ1-2,-,TRBV30,few,TGTGCCTGGAGGAAGACAGGCGGCTACACCTTC,CAWRKTGGYTF
TRBJ2-7,-,TRBV12-5,-,TGTGCTAGTGGTTTTAACTCCTACGAGCAGTACTTC,CASGFNSYEQYF
TRBJ2-1,TRBD2,TRBV7-3,-,TGTGCCAGCAGCTTAAGCACCGGGACTAGAGGGGGGAATGAGCAGTTCTTC,CASSLSTGTRGGNEQFF
TRBJ2-5,-,TRBV13,few,TGTGCCAGCAGCACCGCCCAAGGGGTGGAGACCCAGTACTTC,CASSTAQGVETQYF
TRBJ2-3,-,TRBV5-1,-,TGCGCCAGCAGCTTTCGGCTAGCCACAGATACGCAGTATTTT,CASSFRLATDTQYF
TRBJ2-1,TRBD2,TRBV30,-,TGTGCCTGGAGTGCAGGGACTAGCGGGGGGGACTGGGATGAGCAGTTCTTC,CAWSAGTSGGDWDEQFF
TRBJ1-3,-,TRBV5-8,-,TGTGCCAGCATCCCCTCCCCCGAGCCGGGAGGAAACACCATATATTTT,CASIPSPEPGGNTIYF
TRBJ2-1,-,TRBV9,few,TGTGCCAGCAGCGTAGTGTACTCCTACAATGAGCAGTTCTTC,CASSVVYSYNEQFF
TRBJ2-1,-,TRBV30,-,TGTGCCTGGCTTAGGAATACGGGGGTCTCCTACAATGAGCAGTTCTTC,CAWLRNTGVSYNEQFF
TRBJ2-5,-,TRBV7-6,-,TGTGCCAGCGGCCCAACTAGGAATCAAGAGACCCAGTACTTC,CASGPTRNQETQYF
TRBJ2-5,-,TRBV30,-,TGTGCCTGGAGTGAATTAGGGGGAAAAGAGACCCAGTACTTC,CAWSELGGKETQYF
TRBJ2-5,TRBD2,TRBV25-1,-,TGTGCCAGCAGTCCCGGGGCGGGGGTGACCCAGTACTTC,CASSPGAGVTQYF
TRBJ1-5,-,TRBV6-1,-,TGTGCCAGCAGTGAAGCTCGAGCGGGCGGGGGGGCCCAGCATTTT,CASSEARAGGGAQHF
TRBJ2-2,TRBD2,TRBV7-2,few,TGTGCCAGCAGCTTACTAGCGGTTCAAGGGGAGCTGTTTTTT,CASSLLAVQGELFF
TRBJ2-1,-,TRBV2,-,TGTGCCATTTTAAGCGGGCCCAATGAGCAGTTCTTC,CAILSGPNEQFF
TRBJ2-3,-,TRBV7-6,-,TGTGCCAGCAGTCTCCGGGACACCACAGATACGCAGTATTTT,CASSLRDTTDTQYF
TRBJ2-2,TRBD1,TRBV7-9,-,TGTGCCAGCAGGCGACAGGGGAACACCGGGGAGCTGTTTTTT,CASRRQGNTGELFF
TRBJ2-7,TRBD2,TRBV5-3,once,TGTGCCAGAAGCTTCCTAGCGGGGGTGACCTACGAGCAGTACTTC,CARSFLAGVTYEQYF
TRBJ2-1,TRBD2,TRBV7-9,-,TGTGCCAGCAGCTTGAGCGGGGGGTACAATGAGCAGTTCTTC,CASSLSGGYNEQFF
TRBJ2-5,-,TRBV7-7,-,TGTGCTAGCAGCTTAGGAGGGTTAAGGCGGGAAGAGACCCAGTACTTC,CASSLGGLRREETQYF
TRBJ1-1,-,TRBV11-3,-,TGTGCCAGCAGCTTACGGGGGGCTAGGACTGAAGCTTTCTTT,CASSLRGARTEAFF
TRBJ2-3,-,TRBV19,once,TGTGCCAGTAGCTATCTCGCCGGGGGCACAGATACGCAGTATTTT,CASSYLAGGTDTQYF
TRBJ2-1,-,TRBV30,once,TGTGCCTGGAGGGGACAATTGTCGGCCCACTCCTACAATGAGCAGTTCTTC,CAWRGQLSAHSYNEQFF
TRBJ2-7,-,TRBV9,-,TGTGCCAGCAGCGTAGTAGCCGAGACCGAGCAGTACTTC,CASSVVAETEQYF
TRBJ2-1,TRBD2,TRBV19,few,TGTGCCAGTAGTATAACTAGCGGGGCAGTGGAGCAGTTCTTC,CASSITSGAVEQFF
TRBJ1-2,TRBD1,TRBV4-1,-,TGCGCCAGCAGCCAAGAAGTAGGGGGCGCGGGTGGTGGCTACACCTTC,CASSQEVGGAGGGYTF
TRBJ2-1,TRBD2,TRBV27,few,TGTGCCAGCACCGCCAAGCGGGACCTCTCCTACAATGAGCAGTTCTTC,CASTAKRDLSYNEQFF
TRBJ1-2,-,TRBV9,few,TGTGCCAGCAGCCAACAGGGTACCGGGCGGGCCTATGGCTACACCTTC,CASSQQGTGRAYGYTF
TRBJ1-2,TRBD1,TRBV19,few,TGTGCCAGTACCTCGACGGATGGGAGACAGGGGGTGGGTGGCTACACCTTC,CASTSTDGRQGVGGYTF
TRBJ2-7,-,TRBV6-5,-,TGTGCCAGCATCTTCAGCGGGTTCTACGAGCAGTACTTC,CASIFSGFYEQYF
TRBJ2-3,TRBD2,TRBV30,-,TGTGCCTGGAGTGTAGGGTATAGCGGGAGGAGCACAGATACGCAGTATTTT,CAWSVGYSGRSTDTQYF